The clone carrying this T cell receptor beta chain came up once. Its antigen is not known. A read error may produce the germline difference seen at one junction end. The data stem from a study of T cell repertoires in cytomegalovirus infection. The study's findings and limits: Carriers of CMV and the relevant HLA type were discriminated by public TCR beta frequency. CMV-specific TCR beta clonotypes restricted by HLA-C were the ones dominating the ex vivo response.

In TCRdb, the reads were re-called with MiXCR into one record per CDR3 protein. Found here are roughly 720,000 distinct CDR3 sequences, under 40% of them singletons; the top ten hold around 2.6%. The CDR3 length is 12 residues. Germline V gene lookup returns CDR1 MGHRA and CDR2 YSYEKL. The TCR was taken from a human donor in good health (CMV status not recorded). Some clones in this sample may be carry-over from other donors' samples. V is TRBV4-1 and J is TRBJ2-5; no reliable D call. What was sequenced was PBMCs. The CDR3 DNA reads as TGCTCCAGCAGCCAAGAAGCCGAGACCCAGTACTTC. This sequence encodes CSSSQEAETQYF.